The 25 T cell receptor beta chains listed next were all sequenced from one sample in a study of cytomegalovirus exposure and HLA in healthy donors. A multiplex PCR was run with 60 Vbeta primers and 13 Jbeta primers. TCRdb's copy holds only in-frame clones and misses some; the assay was immunoSEQ multiplex PCR. The table records some 150,000 clones, roughly 80% of them present only once. Sequencing was done on a sample of PBMCs. The origin of the receptors is a male donor in good health and CMV-seronegative.

This clone turned up a few times. This chain joins TRBV7-3 and TRBJ2-1, with 9 bases that match TRBD2. Germline CDR1 is SGHTA and CDR2 is FQGTGA. V shed 1 base, J shed 8 bases, and the junction held 6 bases outside the gene matches. This CDR3 is built from 15 residues. This CDR3 is CASSLNSGSTDEQFF. The CDR3 nucleotides are TGTGCCAGCAGCTTAAATAGCGGGAGTACCGATGAGCAGTTCTTC.

Only a few counts were recorded for this clone. The chain has TRBV21-1 and TRBJ2-5; TRBD2 is the table's D call, not checked against the DNA. TRBV21-1 is marked as a pseudogene. This CDR3 has 13 residues. CDR3 nucleotide sequence: TGTGCCAGCAGCATCGGTAGCAGAGAGACCCAGTACTTC. Its protein product is CASSIGSRETQYF.

The chain has TRBV6-1 and TRBJ2-7; 8 bases fit TRBD1. Germline V gene sequence: CDR1 MNHNS, CDR2 SASEGT. The CDR3 runs 15 residues. The junction had 8 bases not matched to a gene; V was cut back by 6 bases and J by 1 base. CDR3 residues: CASRTPGGRSYEQYF. CDR3 coding DNA: TGTGCCAGCAGGACCCCAGGGGGCAGATCCTACGAGCAGTACTTC.

This chain joins TRBV18 and TRBJ2-5; unclear D gene. V lost 3 bases and J lost 4, with 6 bases in between. The CDR3 extends over 12 amino acids. Germline CDR1 KGHSH, CDR2 LQKENI. The CDR3 nucleotides are TGTGCCAGCTCACCCCTTCGAGAGACCCAGTACTTC. It translates to CASSPLRETQYF.

This CDR3 is CASSLVATSGGATYEQFF. DNA for the CDR3: TGCGCCAGCAGCTTGGTTGCGACTAGCGGGGGGGCGACCTATGAGCAGTTCTTC. The chain recombines TRBV5-1 with TRBJ2-1, with 14 bases that match TRBD2. The CDR3 totals 18 residues. The germline gives CDR1 SGHRS, CDR2 YFSETQ. Trimming took 0 bases from V and 8 from J; bases not matched to a gene: 10.

V and J are TRBV5-1 and TRBJ1-1; tentative D call: TRBD1 (5 bases). This CDR3 spans 17 amino acids. CDR1 is SGHRS and CDR2 is YFSETQ in the germline V gene. The germline V and J ends were trimmed by 1 base and 0 bases, with 16 bases remaining between them. Here the CDR3 reads CASSLSPKDSLNTEAFF. For the CDR3, the DNA is TGCGCCAGCAGCTTGTCACCGAAAGACAGCCTGAACACTGAAGCTTTCTTT.

The CDR3: CSVRTGPAEQYF. CDR3 in DNA: TGCAGCGTTAGGACAGGGCCTGCCGAGCAGTACTTC. The chain uses TRBV29-1 and TRBJ2-7, with 8 bases aligning to TRBD1. The V segment lost 5 bases and the J segment 6 bases; nucleotides outside the gene matches: 6. This CDR3 comprises 12 residues. Germline V gives CDR1 SQVTM, CDR2 ANQGSEA.

In this sample, this clone turned up a few times. The chain uses TRBV4-1 and TRBJ1-4; D gene ambiguous. Germline CDR1 MGHRA, CDR2 YSYEKL. The CDR3 contains 15 residues. Trimming removed 5 bases from V and 7 bases from J, with 17 bases in between. The CDR3 DNA is TGCGCCAGCAGCAAACCGGGGAACGGGATTGAAAAACTGTTTTTT. As protein: CASSKPGNGIEKLFF.

This chain uses TRBV15 with TRBJ1-5; a weak D match, TRBD1 (5 bases). The CDR3 length is 15 residues. V dropped 6 bases and J dropped 1 base, with 13 bases sitting between them. Germline V lookup: CDR1 LNHNV, CDR2 YYDKDF (reference sequence). CDR3 nucleotides: TGTGCCACCAGTATACGGGCAGGGAGCAATCAGCCCCAGCATTTT. This encodes CATSIRAGSNQPQHF.

The V and J genes are TRBV7-9 and TRBJ2-7, with D maybe TRBD2 (5 bases). CDR1 SEHNR and CDR2 FQNEAQ come from the germline V gene (reference sequence). The CDR3 has 14 amino acids. Trimming shortened V by 5 bases and J by 6 bases, and 17 bases separated the two germline ends. The CDR3 bases are TGTGCCAGCAGCCCAGACGGCCTAGCTGCCGAGCAGTACTTC. It is translated as CASSPDGLAAEQYF.

The chain links TRBV7-2 to TRBJ2-2; TRBD1 agrees at 10 bases. The CDR3 extends over 15 amino acids. CDR1 is SGHTA and CDR2 is FQGNSA in the germline V gene. V lost 5 bases to trimming and J lost 7 bases; unmatched junction nucleotides: 7. The CDR3 DNA sequence: TGTGCCAGCAGCCTTTTGACAGGGGGCCACGGGGAGCTGTTTTTT. Protein: CASSLLTGGHGELFF.

The chain couples TRBV11-2 to TRBJ2-7, with 9 bases aligning to TRBD1. Unmatched junction bases numbered 1, after V lost 5 bases and J lost 2 bases. The CDR3 has 13 amino acids. Germline V gene data show CDR1 as SGHAT and CDR2 as FQNNGV. The CDR3 sequence: CASSRDRAYEQYF. Here the CDR3 DNA reads TGTGCCAGCAGCCGGGACAGGGCCTACGAGCAGTACTTC.

V is TRBV10-3 and J is TRBJ1-6; 7 nucleotides align to TRBD1. From germline, CDR1 is ENHRY and CDR2 SYGVKD. The ends lost 5 bases at V and 7 bases at J; junction bases unmatched: 11. The CDR3 covers 16 residues. The chain's CDR3 is CAISSQPTGRNSPLHF. CDR3 nucleotides: TGTGCCATCAGTTCCCAACCGACAGGGAGGAATTCACCCCTCCACTTT.

This rearrangement joins TRBV7-3 to TRBJ2-1, with 7 bases lining up with TRBD1. The V gene end was trimmed by 5 bases and the J gene end by 9 bases; junction bases not matched to a gene: 7. The CDR3 has 13 amino acids. CDR1 and CDR2 from the germline V gene are SGHTA and FQGTGA. CDR3 protein: CASSVQGNTEQFF. DNA for the CDR3: TGTGCCAGCAGCGTACAGGGGAACACTGAGCAGTTCTTC.

The chain recombines TRBV5-4 with TRBJ1-6; 7 bases are a match to TRBD1. Germline lookup yields CDR1 SGHNT and CDR2 YYREEE (reference sequence). CDR3 length: 13 residues. With V trimmed by 0 bases and J by 17 bases, 8 bases remained unmatched. CDR3 bases: TGTGCCAGCAGCTTGGAGGCAGGGGGAATATTCCACTTT. It yields the protein CASSLEAGGIFHF.

This clone was seen a handful of times. The chain links TRBV28 to TRBJ2-2, with D tentatively TRBD1 (6 bases). The CDR3 covers 14 residues. Germline CDR1 MDHEN, CDR2 SYDVKM. Between the trimmed V and J ends, which lost 6 bases and 3 bases, there was a span of 11 bases. The DNA for the CDR3 is TGTGCCAGCAGGTGGGGGCTGTACACCGGGGAGCTGTTTTTT. Its translation: CASRWGLYTGELFF.

The chain is built from TRBV2 and TRBJ2-2; D perhaps matches TRBD2 (5 bases). Per the germline V gene, CDR1 is SNHLY and CDR2 is FYNNEI. The CDR3 spans 13 residues. V was trimmed by 6 bases and J by 5 bases, leaving 10 bases between them. CDR3 protein: CASRLGETGELFF. The DNA of the CDR3 is TGTGCCAGCAGGCTCGGGGAGACCGGGGAGCTGTTTTTT. Looking up the rest from reference TRBV2 and TRBJ2-2 gives the full variable domain: EPEVTQTPSHQVTQMGQEVILRCVPISNHLYFYWYRQILGQKVEFLVSFYNNEISEKSEIFDDQFSVERPDGSNFTLKIRSTKLEDSAMYFCASRLGETGELFFGEGSRLTVL.

The gene calls are TRBV7-3 and TRBJ2-7; the D is unclear. The CDR3 extends over 14 amino acids. Trimming took off 0 bases at V and 1 base at J, with 7 bases between the two ends. Per germline, CDR1 SGHTA and CDR2 FQGTGA. CDR3 loop: CASSLTASSYEQYF. The CDR3 coding sequence is TGTGCCAGCAGCTTAACTGCCAGTTCCTACGAGCAGTACTTC.

J is TRBJ1-1 and V is TRBV18, with 7 bases that match TRBD1. This CDR3 spans 16 amino acids. Trimming took 2 bases from V and 5 from J; bases not matched to a gene: 11. The germline V gene has CDR1 KGHSH and CDR2 LQKENI. CDR3 in DNA: TGTGCCAGCTCACCAAAGGCAGGGGGGTTCGGTACTGAAGCTTTCTTT. This encodes CASSPKAGGFGTEAFF.

The gene calls are TRBV4-3 and TRBJ1-4; no firm D call. Trimming removed 6 bases from V and 5 bases from J, with 16 bases in between. The CDR3 loop spans 15 amino acids. Germline lookup yields CDR1 LGHNA and CDR2 YSLEER. CDR3 sequence reads: CASSKARDTNEKLFF. DNA of the CDR3: TGCGCCAGCAGTAAAGCCCGAGACACCAATGAAAAACTGTTTTTT.

For this clone: Germline and junction disagree at one end, which may indicate a read error. The chain carries TRBV2 and TRBJ2-2; 10 nucleotides line up with TRBD2. CDR3 size: 14 residues. Germline assignment: CDR1 SNHLY and CDR2 FYNNEI. The CDR3 is CASREGLAAGELFF. CDR3 DNA sequence: TGTGCCAGCAGAGAAGGACTAGCGGCCGGGGAGCTGTTTTTT.

This clone was recorded a few times. This chain connects TRBV28 to TRBJ1-2; 9 bases are shared with TRBD1. The CDR3 is 15 amino acids. CDR1 is MDHEN, CDR2 SYDVKM, per germline. V shed 4 bases and J 6 bases; nucleotides not matched to a gene: 9. CDR3 nucleotide sequence: TGTGCCAGCAGTTCCCACACAGGGGGCGCGAATGGCTACACCTTC. Its protein product is CASSSHTGGANGYTF.

The chain carries TRBV5-6 and TRBJ2-7; D is possibly TRBD1 (6 bases). Germline lookup yields CDR1 SGHDT and CDR2 YYEEEE. V dropped 4 bases and J dropped 0 bases, with 11 bases sitting between them. This CDR3 spans 14 amino acids. CDR3 residues: CASSPGQNSYEQYF. CDR3 sequence (DNA): TGTGCCAGCAGCCCCGGACAGAACTCCTACGAGCAGTACTTC.

In nucleotides, the CDR3 is TGTGCCTGGAGTCCAGGTGTTGGCCCTGAAAAACTGTTTTTT. Translation gives CAWSPGVGPEKLFF. The chain is built from TRBV30 and TRBJ1-4; D not resolved. Trimming took off 2 bases at V and 7 bases at J, with 14 bases between the two ends. The CDR3 is 14 amino acids. Germline V gene lookup returns CDR1 GTSNPN and CDR2 SVGIG (reference sequence).

There are a few counts of this clone. V gene TRBV15 combines with J gene TRBJ2-2; 8 nucleotides align to TRBD1. J was trimmed by 7 bases and V by 0 bases; bases with no gene match: 13. CDR3 length: 18 amino acids. CDR1 and CDR2 from the germline V gene are LNHNV and YYDKDF (reference sequence). CDR3 in DNA: TGTGCCACCAGCAGAGATCCCCCTGGCAGGGGGCGAAGCGGGGAGCTGTTTTTT. Translated, it gives CATSRDPPGRGRSGELFF. The full variable domain, in which reference TRBV15 and TRBJ2-2 provide the parts outside the CDR3, is DAMVIQNPRYQVTQFGKPVTLSCSQTLNHNVMYWYQQKSSQAPKLLFHYYDKDFNNEADTPDNFQSRRPNTSFCFLDIRSPGLGDTAMYLCATSRDPPGRGRSGELFFGEGSRLTVL.